Reported below is one T cell receptor beta chain. The CDR3 consists of 12 residues. V lost 10 bases and J lost 4, with 13 bases in between. Germline V gene sequence: CDR1 LNHDA, CDR2 SQIVND (reference sequence). About 9.2 x 10^4 TCR templates underwent assay in every sample. Sequenced by immunoSEQ multiplex PCR; TCRdb stores in-frame clones only, minus some. The data contain about 46,000 clones, 85% to 95% of them singletons. The data originate from a study of siplizumab effects on memory and regulatory T cells. The V and J genes are TRBV19 and TRBJ1-2, with D perhaps TRBD1 (6 bases). The specimen sequenced was CD8+ T cells sorted from blood. The receptor comes from a human donor in good health. The CDR3 nucleotides are TGTGCCACAGGACAGATGCCCTATGGCTACACCTTC. Translation gives CATGQMPYGYTF.